What follows is one TCR beta chain and its context. The target antigen is unknown. This sample is drawn from a study of identical twins. This CDR3 has 15 residues. The V segment lost 3 bases and the J segment 3 bases; nucleotides outside the gene matches: 5. Per germline, CDR1 SGDLS and CDR2 YYNGEE. MiXCR, run by TCRdb on the 5' RACE reads, gives a single entry per CDR3 protein. Among around 280,000 distinct CDR3 sequences listed, 8% to 9% were seen once. Everyone who donated was a healthy Caucasian. Whole-study results and caveats: The study drew conclusions from cross-sectional statistical analysis, not from following the same donors. Beta clonotypes that were abundant in cord blood contained fewer insertions, a pattern absent from memory repertoires.

These data were likewise used in another study, on yellow fever vaccine responses in identical twins. That source adds: Twin vaccine T cell responses reportedly seemed partly convergent, partly personalized.

Sequenced: memory (CD45RO+) T cells sorted from blood. The TCR originated in a woman aged 18-29 years in good health. This rearrangement joins TRBV9 to TRBJ2-3; 9 positions agree with TRBD1. CDR3 in amino acids: CASSGGQGRTDTQYF. As DNA, the CDR3 is TGTGCCAGCAGCGGGGGACAGGGTAGGACAGATACGCAGTATTTT.